This T cell receptor (beta chain) was documented in a study of cytomegalovirus exposure and HLA in healthy donors. Study-wide results and caveats: Previous analysis showed most TCR beta V segments were productive about 90% or about 30% of the time. A further, later analysis showed that HLA-associated TCR beta chains (compared with equally common others) were more clonally expanded.

The length of the CDR3 is 18 residues. V shed 2 bases and J 7 bases; nucleotides not matched to a gene: 11. The V gene's germline CDR1 is MGHRA and CDR2 YSYEKL. Researchers ran the PCR with 60 Vbeta and 13 Jbeta primers. As processed by the authors: Per a later analysis, the number of unique TCR beta chains was some 82 million, of which roughly 10 million were shared. Sequencing used immunoSEQ multiplex PCR; TCRdb keeps in-frame clones, though not all of them. That table supplies the V and J calls and clone size; D and trimming were determined from the DNA. This repertoire shows around 140,000 clones, 83% found once; its top ten account for more than 1.5%. This clone has a single count. Antigen specificity is unknown.

Sequenced: PBMCs. The TCR sequence derives from a man aged 35 to 55 in good health and CMV-seronegative. The gene calls are TRBV4-1 and TRBJ2-3; TRBD2 matches 14 bases. This chain's CDR3 is CASSQIDMGTSGSNTQYF. The CDR3 region has the DNA TGCGCCAGCAGCCAAATTGATATGGGGACTAGCGGGAGTAATACGCAGTATTTT.